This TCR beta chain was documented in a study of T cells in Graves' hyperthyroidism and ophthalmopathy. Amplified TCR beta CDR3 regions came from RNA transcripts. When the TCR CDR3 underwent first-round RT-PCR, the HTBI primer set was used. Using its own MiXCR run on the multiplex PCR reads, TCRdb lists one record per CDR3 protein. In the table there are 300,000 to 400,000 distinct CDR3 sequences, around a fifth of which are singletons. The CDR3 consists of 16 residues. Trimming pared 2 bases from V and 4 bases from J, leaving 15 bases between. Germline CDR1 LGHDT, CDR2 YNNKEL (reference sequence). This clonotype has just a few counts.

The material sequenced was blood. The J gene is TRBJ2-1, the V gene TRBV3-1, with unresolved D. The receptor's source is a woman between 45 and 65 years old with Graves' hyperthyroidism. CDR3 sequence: CASSQNPINGYNEQFF. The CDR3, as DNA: TGTGCCAGCAGCCAAAACCCCATAAATGGGTACAATGAGCAGTTCTTC.